This T cell receptor beta chain was found in a study of T cell repertoires in cytomegalovirus infection. The overall study: From public TCR beta signatures came an indication of both CMV infection and matching HLA type.

This clonotype has ten or more counts. The antigen remains unidentified. Study-level points and caveats: Dominating the ex vivo response were TCR beta clonotypes that were CMV-specific and HLA-C-restricted. Public TCR beta family frequency separated CMV-and-HLA carriers, including in an independent cohort.

The CDR3 consists of 13 residues. Germline CDR1 is ENHRY and CDR2 is SYGVKD. The ends were cut back, 11 bases at V and 0 bases at J, with 12 bases in the middle. TCRdb recomputed calls from the reads with MiXCR, one row per CDR3 protein. The sample consists of about 130,000 distinct CDR3 sequences, approximately 9.2% of them appearing once. The material sequenced was PBMCs. This TCR derives from a human donor in good health (CMV status not recorded). Some clones in this sample may be carry-over from other donors' samples. This chain uses TRBV10-3 with TRBJ2-3, with D uncertain. Here the CDR3 reads CAHGFTSTDTQYF. The DNA of the CDR3 is TGTGCCCACGGTTTCACTAGCACAGATACGCAGTATTTT.